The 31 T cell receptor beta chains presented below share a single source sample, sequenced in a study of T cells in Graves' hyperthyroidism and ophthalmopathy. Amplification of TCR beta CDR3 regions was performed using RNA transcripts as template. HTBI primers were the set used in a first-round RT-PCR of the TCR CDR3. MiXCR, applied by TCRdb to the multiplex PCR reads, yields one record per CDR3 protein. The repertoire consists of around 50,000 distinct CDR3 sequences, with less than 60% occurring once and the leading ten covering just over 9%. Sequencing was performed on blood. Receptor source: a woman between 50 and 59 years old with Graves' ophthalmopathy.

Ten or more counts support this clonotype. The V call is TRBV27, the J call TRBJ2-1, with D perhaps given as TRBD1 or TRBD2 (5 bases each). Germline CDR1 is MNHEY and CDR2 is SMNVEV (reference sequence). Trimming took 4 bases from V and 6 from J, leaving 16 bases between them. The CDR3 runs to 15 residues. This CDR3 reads CASSSGDAHPNEQFF. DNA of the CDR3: TGTGCCAGCAGTTCCGGGGACGCCCATCCCAATGAGCAGTTCTTC.

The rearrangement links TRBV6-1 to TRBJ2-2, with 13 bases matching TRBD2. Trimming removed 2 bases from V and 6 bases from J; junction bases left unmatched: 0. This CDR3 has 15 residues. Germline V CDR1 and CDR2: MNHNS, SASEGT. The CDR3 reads CASSETSGGAGELFF. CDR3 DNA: TGTGCCAGCAGTGAAACTAGCGGGGGGGCCGGGGAGCTGTTTTTT.

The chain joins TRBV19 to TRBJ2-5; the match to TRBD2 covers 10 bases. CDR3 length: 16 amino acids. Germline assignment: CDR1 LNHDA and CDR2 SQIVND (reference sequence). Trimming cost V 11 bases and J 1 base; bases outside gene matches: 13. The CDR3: CAGTGGLAEIQETQYF. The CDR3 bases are TGTGCCGGTACGGGCGGACTAGCGGAGATCCAAGAGACCCAGTACTTC.

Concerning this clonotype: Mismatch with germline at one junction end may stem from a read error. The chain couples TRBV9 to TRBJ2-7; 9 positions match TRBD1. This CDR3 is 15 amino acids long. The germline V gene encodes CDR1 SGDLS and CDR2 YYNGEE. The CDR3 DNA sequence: TGTGCCAGCGGCGTAGGATTGGGACAGGGAGATAAGCAGTACTTC. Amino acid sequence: CASGVGLGQGDKQYF.

The CDR3 loop reads CAISTGSISGNTIYF. The DNA for the CDR3 is TGTGCCATCAGTACAGGATCGATATCTGGAAACACCATATATTTT. V and J are TRBV10-3 and TRBJ1-3; weak D call: TRBD1 (5 bases). The CDR3 has 15 residues. The germline gives CDR1 ENHRY, CDR2 SYGVKD. Deletions cut 5 bases from V and 1 base from J, with 12 bases between.

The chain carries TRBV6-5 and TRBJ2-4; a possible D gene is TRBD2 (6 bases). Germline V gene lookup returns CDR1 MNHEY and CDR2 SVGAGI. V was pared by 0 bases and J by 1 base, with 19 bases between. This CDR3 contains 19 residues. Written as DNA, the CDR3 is TGTGCCAGCAGTTACTCGTCGGGAGACCCCTCCGGGGCCAAAAACATTCAGTACTTC. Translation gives CASSYSSGDPSGAKNIQYF.

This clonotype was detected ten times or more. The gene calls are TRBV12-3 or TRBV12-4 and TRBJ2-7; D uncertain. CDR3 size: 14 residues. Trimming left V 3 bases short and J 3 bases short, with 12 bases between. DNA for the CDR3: TGTGCCAGCAGTTTTGCGGACGGGTACTACGAGCAGTACTTC. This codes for CASSFADGYYEQYF.

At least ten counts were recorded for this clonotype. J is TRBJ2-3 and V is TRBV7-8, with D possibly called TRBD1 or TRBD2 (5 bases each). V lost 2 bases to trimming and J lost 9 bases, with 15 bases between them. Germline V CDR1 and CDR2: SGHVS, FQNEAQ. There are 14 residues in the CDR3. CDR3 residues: CASSLTTSGPTQYF. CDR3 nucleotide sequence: TGTGCCAGCAGCTTAACCACGTCGGGGCCCACGCAGTATTTT.

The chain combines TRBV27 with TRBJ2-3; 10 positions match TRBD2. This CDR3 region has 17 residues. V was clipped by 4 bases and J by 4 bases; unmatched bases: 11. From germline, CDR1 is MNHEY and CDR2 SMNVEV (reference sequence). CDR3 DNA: TGTGCCAGCAGTTCAAAACCGGGACTAGCGTGGCCAGATACGCAGTATTTT. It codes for CASSSKPGLAWPDTQYF.

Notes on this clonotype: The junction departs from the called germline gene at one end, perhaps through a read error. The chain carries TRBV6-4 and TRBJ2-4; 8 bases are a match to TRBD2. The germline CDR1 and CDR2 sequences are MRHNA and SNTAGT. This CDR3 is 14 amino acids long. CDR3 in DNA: TGTGCCAGCCCCGGGCGGGGGGCCAAAAACATGCAGTACTTC. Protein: CASPGRGAKNMQYF.

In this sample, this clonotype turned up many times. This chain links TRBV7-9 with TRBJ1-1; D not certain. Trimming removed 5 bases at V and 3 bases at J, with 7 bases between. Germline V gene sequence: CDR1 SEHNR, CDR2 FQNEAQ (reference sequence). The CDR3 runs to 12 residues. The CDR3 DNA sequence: TGTGCCAGCAGCCTGGGATACACTGAAGCTTTCTTT. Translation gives CASSLGYTEAFF.

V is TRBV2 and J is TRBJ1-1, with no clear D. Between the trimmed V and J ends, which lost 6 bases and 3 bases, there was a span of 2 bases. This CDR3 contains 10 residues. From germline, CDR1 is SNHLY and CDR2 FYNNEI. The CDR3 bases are TGTGCCAGCAGCTACACTGAAGCTTTCTTT. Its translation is CASSYTEAFF.

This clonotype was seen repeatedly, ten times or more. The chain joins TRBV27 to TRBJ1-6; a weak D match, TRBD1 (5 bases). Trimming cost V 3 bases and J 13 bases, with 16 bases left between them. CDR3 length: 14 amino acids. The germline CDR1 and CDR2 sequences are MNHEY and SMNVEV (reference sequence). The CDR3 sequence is CASSFLGTDAPLHF. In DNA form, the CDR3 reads TGTGCCAGCAGTTTCCTGGGGACCGATGCTCCCCTCCACTTT.

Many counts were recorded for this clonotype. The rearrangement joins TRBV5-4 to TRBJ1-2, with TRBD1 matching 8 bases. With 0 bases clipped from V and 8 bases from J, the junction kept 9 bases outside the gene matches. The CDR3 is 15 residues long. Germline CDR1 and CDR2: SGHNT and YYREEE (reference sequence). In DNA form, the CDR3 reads TGTGCCAGCAGCTTGGTGGGACAGGACTCCAGAGGCTACACCTTC. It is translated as CASSLVGQDSRGYTF.

CDR3 amino acids: CASSGTGTTGELFF. CDR3 in DNA: TGTGCCAGCAGCGGGACAGGGACCACCGGGGAGCTGTTTTTT. The chain links TRBV6-1 to TRBJ2-2, with 9 bases that match TRBD1. V lost 6 bases and J lost 4; bases outside the gene matches: 3. Per the germline V gene, CDR1 is MNHNS and CDR2 is SASEGT. The CDR3 loop spans 14 amino acids.

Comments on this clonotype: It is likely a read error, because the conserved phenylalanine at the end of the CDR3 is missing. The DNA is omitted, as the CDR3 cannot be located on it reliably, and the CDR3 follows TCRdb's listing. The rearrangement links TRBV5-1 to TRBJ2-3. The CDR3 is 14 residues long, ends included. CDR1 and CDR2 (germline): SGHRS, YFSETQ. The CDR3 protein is CASSRQEGTDTQMS.

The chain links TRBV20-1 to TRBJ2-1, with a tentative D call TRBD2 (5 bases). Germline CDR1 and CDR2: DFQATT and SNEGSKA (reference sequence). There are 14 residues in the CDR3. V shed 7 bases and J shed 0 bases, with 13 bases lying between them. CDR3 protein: CSVDGISSYNEQFF. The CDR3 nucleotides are TGCAGTGTGGACGGGATAAGCTCCTACAATGAGCAGTTCTTC.

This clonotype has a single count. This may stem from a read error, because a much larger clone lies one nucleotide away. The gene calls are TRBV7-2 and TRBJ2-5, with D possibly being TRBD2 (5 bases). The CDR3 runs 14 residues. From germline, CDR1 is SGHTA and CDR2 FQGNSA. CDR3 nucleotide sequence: TGTGCCAGCAGTCCCCGGCGGGCCCAAGAGGCCCAGTACTTC. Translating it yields CASSPRRAQEAQYF.

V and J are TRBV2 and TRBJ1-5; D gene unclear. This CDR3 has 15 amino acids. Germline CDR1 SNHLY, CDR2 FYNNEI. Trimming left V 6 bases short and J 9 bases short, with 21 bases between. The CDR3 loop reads CASSENGPVEGPQHF. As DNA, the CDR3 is TGTGCCAGCAGCGAAAACGGGCCTGTCGAAGGGCCCCAGCATTTT.

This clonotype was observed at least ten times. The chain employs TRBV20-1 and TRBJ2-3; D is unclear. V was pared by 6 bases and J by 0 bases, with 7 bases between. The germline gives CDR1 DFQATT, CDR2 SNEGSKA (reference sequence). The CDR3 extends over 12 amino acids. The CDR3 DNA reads TGCAGTGCCACCCCGAGCACAGATACGCAGTATTTT. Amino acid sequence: CSATPSTDTQYF.

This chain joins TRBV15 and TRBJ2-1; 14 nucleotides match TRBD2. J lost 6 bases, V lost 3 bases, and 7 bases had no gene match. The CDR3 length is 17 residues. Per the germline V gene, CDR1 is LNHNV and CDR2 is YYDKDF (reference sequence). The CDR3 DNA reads TGTGCCACCAGCAGGGGACAGGGGACTAGCGGGAGCAATGAGCAGTTCTTC. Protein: CATSRGQGTSGSNEQFF.

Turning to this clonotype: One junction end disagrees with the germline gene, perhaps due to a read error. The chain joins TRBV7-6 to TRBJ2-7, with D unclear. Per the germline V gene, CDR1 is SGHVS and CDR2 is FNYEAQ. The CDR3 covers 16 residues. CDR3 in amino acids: CASSPRSPPGNYKQYF. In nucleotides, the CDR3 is TGTGCCAGCAGCCCTAGATCCCCCCCTGGGAACTACAAGCAGTACTTC. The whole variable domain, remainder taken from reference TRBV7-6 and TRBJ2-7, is GAGVSQSPRYKVTKRGQDVALRCDPISGHVSLYWYRQALGQGPEFLTYFNYEAQQDKSGLPNDRFSAERPEGSISTLTIQRTEQRDSAMYRCASSPRSPPGNYKQYFGPGTRLTVT.

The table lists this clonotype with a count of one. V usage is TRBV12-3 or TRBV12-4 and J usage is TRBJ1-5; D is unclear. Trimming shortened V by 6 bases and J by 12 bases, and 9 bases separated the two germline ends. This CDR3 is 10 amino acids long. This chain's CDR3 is CASSLLRQHF. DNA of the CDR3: TGTGCCAGCAGCCTACTGCGCCAGCATTTT.

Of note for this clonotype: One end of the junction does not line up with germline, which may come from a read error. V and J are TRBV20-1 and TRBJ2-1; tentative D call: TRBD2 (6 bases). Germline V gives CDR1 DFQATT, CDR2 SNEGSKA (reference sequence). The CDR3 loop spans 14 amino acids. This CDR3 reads CSATRGISYNEEFF. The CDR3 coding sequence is TGCAGTGCTACTCGGGGGATTTCCTACAATGAGGAGTTCTTC.

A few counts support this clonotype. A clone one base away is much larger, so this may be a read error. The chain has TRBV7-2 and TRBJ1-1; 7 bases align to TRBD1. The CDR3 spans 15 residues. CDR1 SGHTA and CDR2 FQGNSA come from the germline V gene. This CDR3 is CASSSYRGWNTEALF. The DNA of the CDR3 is TGTGCCAGCAGCTCCTACAGGGGATGGAACACTGAAGCTCTCTTT.

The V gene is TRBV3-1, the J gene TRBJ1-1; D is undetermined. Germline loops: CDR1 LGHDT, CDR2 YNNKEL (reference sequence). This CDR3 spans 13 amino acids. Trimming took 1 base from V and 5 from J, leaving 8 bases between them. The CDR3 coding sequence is TGTGCCAGCAGCCAAGTAGGCGGAACTGAAGCTTTCTTT. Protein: CASSQVGGTEAFF.

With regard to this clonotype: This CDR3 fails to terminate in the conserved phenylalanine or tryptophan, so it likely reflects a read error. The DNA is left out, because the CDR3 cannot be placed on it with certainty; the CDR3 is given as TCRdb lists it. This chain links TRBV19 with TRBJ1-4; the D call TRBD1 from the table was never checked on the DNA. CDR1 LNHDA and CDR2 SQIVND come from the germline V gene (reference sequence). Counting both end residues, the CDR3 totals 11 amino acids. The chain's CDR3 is CASSIGSQGMR.

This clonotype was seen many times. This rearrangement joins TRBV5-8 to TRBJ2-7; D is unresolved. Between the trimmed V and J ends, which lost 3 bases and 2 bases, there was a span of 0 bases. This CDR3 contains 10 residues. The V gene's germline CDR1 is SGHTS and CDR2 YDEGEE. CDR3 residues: CASSSYEQYF. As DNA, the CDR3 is TGTGCCAGCAGCTCCTACGAGCAGTACTTC.

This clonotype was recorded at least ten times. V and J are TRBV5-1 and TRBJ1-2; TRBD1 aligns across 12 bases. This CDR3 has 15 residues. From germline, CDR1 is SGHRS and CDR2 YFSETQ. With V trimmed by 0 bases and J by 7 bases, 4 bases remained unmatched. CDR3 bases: TGCGCCAGCAGCTTGGGGGGACAGGGGGCGCGTGGCTACACCTTC. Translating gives CASSLGGQGARGYTF.

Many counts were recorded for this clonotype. The CDR3 DNA reads as TGTGCCAGCAGTCTCGTGGGCAGGACAGATACGCAGTATTTT. Translation: CASSLVGRTDTQYF. This chain connects TRBV12-3 or TRBV12-4 to TRBJ2-3; no firm D call. Trimming stripped 5 bases from V and 3 bases from J, with 12 bases between. The length of the CDR3 is 14 residues.

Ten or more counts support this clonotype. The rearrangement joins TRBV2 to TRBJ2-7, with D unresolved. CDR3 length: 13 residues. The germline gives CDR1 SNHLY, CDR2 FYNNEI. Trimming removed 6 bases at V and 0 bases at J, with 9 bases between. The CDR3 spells CASRRTVSYEQYF. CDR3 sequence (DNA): TGTGCCAGCAGAAGGACGGTCTCCTACGAGCAGTACTTC.